Described below is a single T cell receptor beta chain sequence and its context. Its antigen is unknown. These data originate in a study of cytomegalovirus exposure and HLA in healthy donors. CDR1 is SGHNT and CDR2 is YYREEE in the germline V gene (reference sequence). The CDR3 is made up of 15 amino acids. J was trimmed by 6 bases and V by 1 base; bases with no gene match: 6. The PCR made use of 60 Vbeta and 13 Jbeta primers. Profiling relied on immunoSEQ multiplex PCR, and the TCRdb table lists in-frame clones only, not all of them. This sample has about 150,000 clones, with approximately 78% found just once. Study-wide points: The study labeled approximately 150 TCR beta chains cytomegalovirus-associated.

This TCR was recovered from a woman between 35 and 50 years old in good health and CMV-seronegative. Sequencing was carried out using PBMCs. The V and J genes are TRBV5-4 and TRBJ2-1, with 8 positions matching TRBD2. The CDR3 DNA follows: TGTGCCAGCAGCTTGTTTGCTAGCGGGTCCAATGAGCAGTTCTTC. Translated, it gives CASSLFASGSNEQFF.